What follows are 32 T cell receptor beta chains derived from one specimen sequenced in a study of blood T cell repertoires in COVID-19. This table comes from immunoSEQ multiplex PCR, and its TCRdb copy is limited to in-frame clones, with some not included. The table includes about 270,000 clones, 75% to 95% detected once. The sample was PBMCs or T cells enriched from blood (not recorded which). Source of these receptors: a man aged 35 to 55 who had been exposed to COVID-19.

The J gene is TRBJ2-2, the V gene TRBV6-5; no reliable D call. CDR3 size: 15 residues. Trimming stripped 0 bases from V and 6 bases from J, with 11 bases between. CDR1 is MNHEY, CDR2 SVGAGI, per germline. Written as DNA, the CDR3 is TGTGCCAGCAGTTACTCGATTGGTCGGTCCGGGGAGCTGTTTTTT. Translated: CASSYSIGRSGELFF.

This chain joins TRBV19 and TRBJ1-6, with 10 bases aligning to TRBD1. CDR1 and CDR2 (germline): LNHDA, SQIVND (reference sequence). The CDR3 consists of 17 residues. V dropped 4 bases and J dropped 7; count of bases not matched to a gene: 10. The CDR3 sequence is CASSKGTGEVRNSPLHF. The DNA for the CDR3 is TGTGCCAGTAGTAAAGGGACAGGGGAAGTGAGGAATTCACCCCTCCACTTT.

V usage is TRBV11-1 and J usage is TRBJ2-1, with D maybe TRBD1 (5 bases). CDR1 is SGHAT and CDR2 is FQDESV in the germline V gene (reference sequence). This CDR3 is 16 amino acids long. The germline V and J ends were trimmed by 1 base and 0 bases, with 10 bases remaining between them. The CDR3 DNA follows: TGTGCCAGCAGCTTAGGACAGACCACCTCCTACAATGAGCAGTTCTTC. This sequence encodes CASSLGQTTSYNEQFF.

V is TRBV29-1 and J is TRBJ1-4; 7 bases are shared with TRBD1. Germline CDR1 SQVTM, CDR2 ANQGSEA. The trim removed 6 bases at V and 4 bases at J, leaving 8 bases unmatched. This CDR3 is built from 14 residues. The CDR3 region has the DNA TGCAGCGTCCGACAGGGATTCGGTAATGAAAAACTGTTTTTT. This codes for CSVRQGFGNEKLFF.

V is TRBV28 and J is TRBJ2-7; 10 bases are a match to TRBD2. V lost 4 bases, J lost 7 bases, and 1 base stayed unmatched. From germline, CDR1 is MDHEN and CDR2 SYDVKM. The length of the CDR3 is 12 residues. CDR3 DNA: TGTGCCAGCAGTTCACTAGCGGGAGAGCAGTACTTC. As protein: CASSSLAGEQYF.

The V gene is TRBV29-1, the J gene TRBJ2-1; a possible D gene is TRBD2 (6 bases). Trimming took 2 bases from V and 6 from J, leaving 8 bases between them. The CDR3 spans 12 residues. CDR1 is SQVTM, CDR2 ANQGSEA, per germline. CDR3 sequence: CSVERLVNEQFF. For the CDR3, the DNA is TGCAGCGTTGAAAGACTAGTCAATGAGCAGTTCTTC.

The V gene is TRBV11-2, the J gene TRBJ2-2; TRBD2 agrees at 14 bases. This CDR3 has 18 residues. The germline CDR1 and CDR2 sequences are SGHAT and FQNNGV. V was pared by 5 bases and J by 4 bases, with 9 bases of the junction left unmatched. In DNA, the CDR3 is TGTGCCAGCAGCCCACCGGGACTAGCGGGAGTCGGCACCGGGGAGCTGTTTTTT. Translating it yields CASSPPGLAGVGTGELFF.

This clone appeared a single time. V and J are TRBV24-1 and TRBJ2-2; tentatively, D is TRBD1 (5 bases). This CDR3 contains 16 residues. CDR1 is KGHDR, CDR2 SFDVKD, per germline. The ends were cut back, 1 base at V and 7 bases at J, with 15 bases in the middle. DNA of the CDR3: TGTGCCACCAGTGATTTAAGGCAGGGTGAGGTCGGGGAGCTGTTTTTT. Amino acid sequence: CATSDLRQGEVGELFF.

The gene calls are TRBV5-1 and TRBJ2-1, with 7 bases matching TRBD2. The ends lost 5 bases at V and 5 bases at J; junction bases unmatched: 7. Per the germline V gene, CDR1 is SGHRS and CDR2 is YFSETQ. This CDR3 region has 14 residues. The CDR3 sequence: CASRLTSWDNEQFF. The CDR3, as DNA: TGCGCCAGCAGGTTGACTAGCTGGGACAATGAGCAGTTCTTC.

The J gene is TRBJ2-7, the V gene TRBV6-1, with 8 bases aligning to TRBD1. Germline CDR1 reads MNHNS; CDR2 reads SASEGT. Trimming cost V 1 base and J 0 bases; bases outside gene matches: 5. The CDR3 spans 16 residues. CDR3 sequence (DNA): TGTGCCAGCAGTGAAGAGGACAGGGTATCCTCCTACGAGCAGTACTTC. It yields the protein CASSEEDRVSSYEQYF.

The V and J genes are TRBV29-1 and TRBJ1-2; the match to TRBD1 covers 7 bases. V was clipped by 6 bases and J by 2 bases; unmatched bases: 6. Germline CDR1 reads SQVTM; CDR2 reads ANQGSEA. This CDR3 spans 13 amino acids. CDR3 in DNA: TGCAGCGTCGCCGCGGGACAGAACTATGGCTACACCTTC. This sequence encodes CSVAAGQNYGYTF.

The V call is TRBV5-1, the J call TRBJ2-7; 10 bases agree with TRBD1. The ends lost 1 base at V and 0 bases at J; junction bases unmatched: 1. There are 15 residues in the CDR3. In germline, CDR1 is SGHRS, CDR2 YFSETQ. CDR3 nucleotide sequence: TGCGCCAGCAGCTTGCGGGACAGGGGCTCCTACGAGCAGTACTTC. Its protein product is CASSLRDRGSYEQYF.

The chain joins TRBV19 to TRBJ1-2; 9 nucleotides align to TRBD1. The CDR3 sequence is 16 residues long. Per germline, CDR1 LNHDA and CDR2 SQIVND (reference sequence). The J segment lost 6 bases and the V segment lost 2 bases, leaving 10 bases of the junction unmatched. The CDR3 DNA is TGTGCCAGTAGTATACAGACAGGGGGTAAACTAGATGGCTACACCTTC. This codes for CASSIQTGGKLDGYTF. The full variable domain, with the rest looked up from reference TRBV19 and TRBJ1-2, is DGGITQSPKYLFRKEGQNVTLSCEQNLNHDAMYWYRQDPGQGLRLIYYSQIVNDFQKGDIAEGYSVSREKKESFPLTVTSAQKNPTAFYLCASSIQTGGKLDGYTFGSGTRLTVV.

The V gene is TRBV20-1, the J gene TRBJ1-1, with D hard to call. The CDR3 consists of 11 residues. Trimming took 4 bases from V and 7 from J, leaving 10 bases between them. The germline V gene encodes CDR1 DFQATT and CDR2 SNEGSKA (reference sequence). CDR3 loop: CSATGEGEAFF. The DNA of the CDR3 is TGCAGTGCTACCGGGGAGGGTGAAGCTTTCTTT.

The chain is built from TRBV29-1 and TRBJ2-3; tentative D call: TRBD2 (5 bases). The CDR3 spans 14 residues. V shed 5 bases and J shed 0 bases, with 12 bases lying between them. Germline values: CDR1 SQVTM, CDR2 ANQGSEA. The CDR3: CSVKRAGSTDTQYF. DNA for the CDR3: TGCAGCGTTAAGAGGGCAGGTAGCACAGATACGCAGTATTTT.

The V gene is TRBV7-3, the J gene TRBJ1-1, with no clear D. The CDR3 runs to 13 residues. The germline CDR1 and CDR2 sequences are SGHTA and FQGTGA. V lost 2 bases, J lost 11 bases, and 15 bases lay in between. The CDR3 reads CASSLGRETRAFF. DNA of the CDR3: TGTGCCAGCAGCTTAGGGAGGGAAACTAGGGCTTTCTTT.

The count of this clone is one. The chain links TRBV27 to TRBJ2-2; 9 nucleotides line up with TRBD2. In germline, CDR1 is MNHEY, CDR2 SMNVEV (reference sequence). This CDR3 is built from 15 residues. The junction had 7 bases not matched to a gene; V was cut back by 6 bases and J by 5 bases. CDR3 region: CASSPGSGRTGELFF. DNA of the CDR3: TGTGCCAGCAGCCCGGGGAGCGGGAGGACCGGGGAGCTGTTTTTT.

This clone appeared a single time. This chain uses TRBV30 with TRBJ2-5; 15 nucleotides align to TRBD2. CDR1 is GTSNPN, CDR2 SVGIG, per germline (reference sequence). The CDR3 extends over 16 amino acids. V shed 2 bases and J 4 bases; nucleotides not matched to a gene: 5. The CDR3 here is CAWSPGLAGGGETQYF. CDR3 in DNA: TGTGCCTGGAGTCCGGGACTAGCGGGAGGTGGAGAGACCCAGTACTTC.

This chain uses TRBV4-1 with TRBJ2-3, with TRBD2 identical over 14 bases. Germline V gene lookup returns CDR1 MGHRA and CDR2 YSYEKL. Trimming at V came to 3 bases and at J to 4 bases, leaving 6 bases not matched to a gene. This CDR3 has 17 residues. CDR3 DNA sequence: TGCGCCAGCAGCCAGACTAGCGGGAGGGCGGCCCCAGATACGCAGTATTTT. Protein product: CASSQTSGRAAPDTQYF.

The chain has TRBV5-5 and TRBJ1-6, with D tentatively TRBD1 (5 bases). The CDR3 covers 15 residues. The germline V gene has CDR1 SGHKS and CDR2 YYEKEE (reference sequence). V lost 6 bases to trimming and J lost 10 bases, with 20 bases between them. This CDR3 is CASTLGAGDRSPLHF. The CDR3 coding sequence is TGTGCCAGCACCCTAGGGGCGGGGGATCGATCACCCCTCCACTTT.

V gene TRBV27 combines with J gene TRBJ2-2, with D possibly TRBD1 on 6 matching bases. The CDR3 covers 17 residues. Trimming left V 6 bases short and J 6 bases short, with 23 bases between. CDR1 is MNHEY and CDR2 is SMNVEV in the germline V gene (reference sequence). CDR3 bases: TGTGCCAGCAGCAACGGTGGGGCCAGGGGCGCCTCCGGGGAGCTGTTTTTT. It translates to CASSNGGARGASGELFF.

In this sample, this clone turned up once. The chain employs TRBV28 and TRBJ1-1, with 7 bases lining up with TRBD1. The CDR3 consists of 14 residues. V trimming: 6 bases; J trimming: 1 base; junction bases outside the gene matches: 5. Germline-derived CDR1 and CDR2 are MDHEN and SYDVKM. CDR3 nucleotide sequence: TGTGCCAGCAGGAAGGGGGCGACGAACACTGAAGCTTTCTTT. It encodes CASRKGATNTEAFF.

The chain links TRBV11-1 to TRBJ1-1, with TRBD1 identical over 8 bases. Germline V lookup: CDR1 SGHAT, CDR2 FQDESV (reference sequence). The V and J ends lost 5 bases and 0 bases, in that order; junction bases with no gene match: 8. The CDR3 is made up of 16 amino acids. The CDR3 reads CASSLATGAMNTEAFF. Here the CDR3 DNA reads TGTGCCAGCAGCCTGGCGACAGGGGCCATGAACACTGAAGCTTTCTTT. Full variable domain (remainder filled in from reference TRBV11-1 and TRBJ1-1): EAEVAQSPRYKITEKSQAVAFWCDPISGHATLYWYRQILGQGPELLVQFQDESVVDDSQLPKDRFSAERLKGVDSTLKIQPAELGDSAMYLCASSLATGAMNTEAFFGQGTRLTVV.

CDR3 DNA sequence: TGTGCCAGCATTTCCTGGTCAGACAAGAACACTGAAGCTTTCTTT. Translating it yields CASISWSDKNTEAFF. V is TRBV28 and J is TRBJ1-1; no reliable D call. This CDR3 region has 15 residues. CDR1 and CDR2 from the germline V gene are MDHEN and SYDVKM. Between the trimmed V and J ends, which lost 7 bases and 1 base, there was a span of 16 bases.

This clone was recorded once. The chain employs TRBV9 and TRBJ1-4, with D possibly being TRBD1 (5 bases). The V end was cut by 3 bases, the J end by 8 bases, with 11 bases between. The CDR3 contains 13 residues. From germline, CDR1 is SGDLS and CDR2 YYNGEE. For the CDR3, the DNA is TGTGCCAGCAGCGCCCTCGGGGGGGAAAAACTGTTTTTT. This gives the protein CASSALGGEKLFF.

The chain links TRBV5-5 to TRBJ2-5; maybe TRBD1 (6 bases). This CDR3 has 15 residues. Trimming took 1 base from V and 3 from J, leaving 13 bases between them. CDR1 SGHKS and CDR2 YYEKEE come from the germline V gene (reference sequence). As DNA, the CDR3 is TGTGCCAGCAGCTTGAGGTTAGGGGGAGAAGAGACCCAGTACTTC. It yields the protein CASSLRLGGEETQYF. Using reference TRBV5-5 and TRBJ2-5 for the parts outside the CDR3, the full variable domain is DAGVTQSPTHLIKTRGQQVTLRCSPISGHKSVSWYQQVLGQGPQFIFQYYEKEERGRGNFPDRFSARQFPNYSSELNVNALLLGDSALYLCASSLRLGGEETQYFGPGTRLLVL.

In DNA form, the CDR3 reads TGTGCCAGCAGCCAACCGCCGGGACAGGTAAACAACGAGCAGTACTTC. Translated, it gives CASSQPPGQVNNEQYF. The V call is TRBV4-2, the J call TRBJ2-7; 8 bases map to TRBD1. CDR1 is LGHNA, CDR2 YNFKEQ, per germline. The CDR3 extends over 16 amino acids. Germline trimming cut 2 bases from V and 5 bases from J; bases unmatched to any gene: 11.

The chain has TRBV10-3 and TRBJ1-5; 9 bases are shared with TRBD1. This CDR3 is 18 amino acids long. The trim removed 5 bases at V and 3 bases at J, leaving 14 bases unmatched. Germline values: CDR1 ENHRY, CDR2 SYGVKD. CDR3 sequence: CAISWGPSQGADNQPQHF. In nucleotides, the CDR3 is TGTGCCATCAGTTGGGGCCCCTCACAGGGGGCCGACAATCAGCCCCAGCATTTT.

The V gene is TRBV7-2, the J gene TRBJ1-2; possible D gene TRBD1, 5 bases. CDR3 length: 16 residues. The germline CDR1 and CDR2 sequences are SGHTA and FQGNSA. V was pared by 5 bases and J by 4 bases, with 20 bases between. CDR3 coding DNA: TGTGCCAGCAGCAGAGGGACGGAGGGGTGGGGCTATGGCTACACCTTC. Its translation: CASSRGTEGWGYGYTF.

The chain is built from TRBV3-1 (or the pseudogene TRBV3-2) and TRBJ2-3, with 14 positions matching TRBD2. CDR1 is LGHDT and CDR2 is YNNKEL in the germline V gene (reference sequence). After removal of 0 bases from V and 0 bases from J, the junction contained 11 bases not matched to a gene. CDR3 size: 21 residues. CDR3 sequence reads: CASSQDGLAGGERTSTDTQYF. CDR3 in DNA: TGTGCCAGCAGCCAAGACGGACTAGCGGGAGGAGAACGAACTAGCACAGATACGCAGTATTTT.

The chain combines TRBV6-4 with TRBJ2-3; 11 bases agree with TRBD2. The trim removed 3 bases at V and 2 bases at J, leaving 1 base unmatched. The length of the CDR3 is 15 residues. CDR1 and CDR2 from the germline V gene are MRHNA and SNTAGT. CDR3 nucleotides: TGTGCCAGCAGTGAACTAGCGGGGGCCACAGATACGCAGTATTTT. Translation: CASSELAGATDTQYF.

This chain uses TRBV25-1 with TRBJ1-1; 11 bases align to TRBD1. The germline gives CDR1 MGHDK, CDR2 SYGVNS. CDR3 length equals 14 residues. V shed 6 bases and J 7 bases; nucleotides not matched to a gene: 7. CDR3 loop: CASRKGTGGGEAFF. The CDR3, as DNA: TGTGCCAGCAGAAAAGGGACAGGGGGAGGTGAAGCTTTCTTT.